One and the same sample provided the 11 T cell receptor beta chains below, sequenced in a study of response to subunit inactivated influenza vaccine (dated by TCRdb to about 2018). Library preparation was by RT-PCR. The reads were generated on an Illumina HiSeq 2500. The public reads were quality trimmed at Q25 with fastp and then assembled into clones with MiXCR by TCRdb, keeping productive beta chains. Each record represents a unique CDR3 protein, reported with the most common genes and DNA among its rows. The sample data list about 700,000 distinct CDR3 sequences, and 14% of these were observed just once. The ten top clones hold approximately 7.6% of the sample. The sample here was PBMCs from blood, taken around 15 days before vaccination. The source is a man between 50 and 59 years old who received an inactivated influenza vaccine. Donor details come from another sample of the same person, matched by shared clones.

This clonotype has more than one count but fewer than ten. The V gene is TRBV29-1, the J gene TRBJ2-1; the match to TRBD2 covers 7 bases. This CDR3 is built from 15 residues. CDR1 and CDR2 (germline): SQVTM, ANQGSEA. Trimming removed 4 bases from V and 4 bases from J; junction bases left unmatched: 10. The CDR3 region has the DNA TGCAGCGTTGTCCCCGGCGGGAGTGGTTACAATGAGCAGTTCTTC. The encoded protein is CSVVPGGSGYNEQFF.

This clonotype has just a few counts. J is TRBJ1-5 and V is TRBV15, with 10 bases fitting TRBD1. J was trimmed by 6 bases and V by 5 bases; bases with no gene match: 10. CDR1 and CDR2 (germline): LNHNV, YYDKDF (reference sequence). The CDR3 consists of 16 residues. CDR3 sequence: CATSGFRDRGGQPQHF. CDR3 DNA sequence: TGTGCCACCAGCGGTTTCCGGGACAGGGGAGGTCAGCCCCAGCATTTT.

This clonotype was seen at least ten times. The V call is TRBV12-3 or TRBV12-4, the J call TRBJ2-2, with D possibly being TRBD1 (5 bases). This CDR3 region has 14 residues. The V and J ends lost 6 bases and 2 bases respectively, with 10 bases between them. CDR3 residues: CASRQQENTGELFF. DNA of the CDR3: TGTGCCAGCAGGCAACAGGAAAACACCGGGGAGCTGTTTTTT.

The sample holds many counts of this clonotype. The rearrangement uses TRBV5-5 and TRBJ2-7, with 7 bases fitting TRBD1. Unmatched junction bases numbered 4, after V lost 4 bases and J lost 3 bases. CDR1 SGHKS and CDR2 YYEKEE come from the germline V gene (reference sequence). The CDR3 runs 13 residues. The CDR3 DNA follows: TGTGCCAGCAGCCCGGACAGGTACTACGAGCAGTACTTC. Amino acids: CASSPDRYYEQYF.

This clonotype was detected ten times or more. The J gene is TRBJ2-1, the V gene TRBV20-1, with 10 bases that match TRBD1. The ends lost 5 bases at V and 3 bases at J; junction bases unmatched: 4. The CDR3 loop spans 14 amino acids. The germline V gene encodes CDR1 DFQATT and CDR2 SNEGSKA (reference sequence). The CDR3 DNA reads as TGCAGTGCTTCCGGGACAGGGGACTACAATGAGCAGTTCTTC. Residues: CSASGTGDYNEQFF.

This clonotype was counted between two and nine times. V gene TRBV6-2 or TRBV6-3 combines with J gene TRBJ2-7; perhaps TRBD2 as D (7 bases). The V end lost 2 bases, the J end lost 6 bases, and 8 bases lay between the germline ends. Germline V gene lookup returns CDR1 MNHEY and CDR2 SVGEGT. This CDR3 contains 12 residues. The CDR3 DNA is TGTGCCAGCAGTTACGGGGGGGCCGAGCAGTACTTC. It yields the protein CASSYGGAEQYF.

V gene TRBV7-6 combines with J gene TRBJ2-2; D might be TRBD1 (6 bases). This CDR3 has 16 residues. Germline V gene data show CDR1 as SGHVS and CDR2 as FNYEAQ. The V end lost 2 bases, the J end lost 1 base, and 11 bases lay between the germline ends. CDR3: CASSLSEQGNTGELFF. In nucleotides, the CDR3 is TGTGCCAGCAGCTTATCGGAACAGGGGAACACCGGGGAGCTGTTTTTT.

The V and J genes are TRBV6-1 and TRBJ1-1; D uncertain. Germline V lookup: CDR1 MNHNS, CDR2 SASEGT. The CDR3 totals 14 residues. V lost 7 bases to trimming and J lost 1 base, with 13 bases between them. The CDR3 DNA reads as TGTGCCAGCATGACTGTCATTACGAACACTGAAGCTTTCTTT. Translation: CASMTVITNTEAFF.

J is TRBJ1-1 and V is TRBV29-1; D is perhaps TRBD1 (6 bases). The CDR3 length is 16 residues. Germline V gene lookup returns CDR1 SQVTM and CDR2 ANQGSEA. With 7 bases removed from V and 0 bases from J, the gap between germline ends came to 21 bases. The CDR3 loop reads CSAVRRGDWVNTEAFF. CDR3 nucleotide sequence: TGCAGCGCTGTCCGCAGGGGCGATTGGGTGAACACTGAAGCTTTCTTT. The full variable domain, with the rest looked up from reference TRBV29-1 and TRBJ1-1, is SAVISQKPSRDICQRGTSLTIQCQVDSQVTMMFWYRQQPGQSLTLIATANQGSEATYESGFVIDKFPISRPNLTFSTLTVSNMSPEDSSIYLCSAVRRGDWVNTEAFFGQGTRLTVV.

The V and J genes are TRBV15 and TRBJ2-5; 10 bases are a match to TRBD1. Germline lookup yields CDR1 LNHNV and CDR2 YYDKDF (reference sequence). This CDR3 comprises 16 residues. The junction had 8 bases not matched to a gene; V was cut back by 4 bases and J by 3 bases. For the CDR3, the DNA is TGTGCCACCAGCACGGAGCCGGGACAGGGGAAAGAGACCCAGTACTTC. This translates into CATSTEPGQGKETQYF.

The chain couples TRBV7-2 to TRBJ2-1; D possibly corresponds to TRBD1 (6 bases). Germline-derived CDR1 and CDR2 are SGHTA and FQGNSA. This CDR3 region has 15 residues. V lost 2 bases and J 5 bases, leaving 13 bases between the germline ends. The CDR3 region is CASSLSAGAHNEQFF. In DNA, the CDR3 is TGTGCCAGCAGCTTAAGTGCAGGGGCCCACAATGAGCAGTTCTTC.